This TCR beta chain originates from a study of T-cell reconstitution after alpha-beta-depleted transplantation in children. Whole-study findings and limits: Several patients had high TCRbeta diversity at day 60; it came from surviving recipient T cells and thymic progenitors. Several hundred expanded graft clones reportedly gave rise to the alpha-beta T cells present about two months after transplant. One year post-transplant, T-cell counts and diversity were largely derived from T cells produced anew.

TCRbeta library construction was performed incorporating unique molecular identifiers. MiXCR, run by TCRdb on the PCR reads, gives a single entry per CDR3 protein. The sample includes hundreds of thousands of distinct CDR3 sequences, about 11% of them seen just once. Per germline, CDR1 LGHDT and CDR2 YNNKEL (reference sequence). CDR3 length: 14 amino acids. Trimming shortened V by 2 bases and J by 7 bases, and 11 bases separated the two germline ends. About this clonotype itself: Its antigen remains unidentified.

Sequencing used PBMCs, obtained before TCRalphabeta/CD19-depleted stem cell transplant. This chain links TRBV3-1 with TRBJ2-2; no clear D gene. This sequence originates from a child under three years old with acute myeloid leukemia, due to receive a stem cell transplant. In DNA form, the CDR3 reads TGTGCCAGCAGCCAACCCCCCACTCTCGGGGAGCTGTTTTTT. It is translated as CASSQPPTLGELFF.